A single sample gave rise to the 30 T cell receptor beta chains below, sequenced in a study of vaccination and CD4 T cells after COVID-19. Their target antigens are unknown. The Oncomine TCR Beta short-read assay was applied to DNA of cultured CD4+ T cells. TCRdb re-called the PCR reads through MiXCR, storing one row per CDR3 protein. The sample includes about 5,600 distinct CDR3 sequences, about 41% seen only once; the top ten take 30% to 45%. Treatment of the sample: approximately 11-day PBMC culture with coronavirus spike peptide pools or control peptides (ViraFEST assay). These CD4+ T cells came from an unexposed donor, sampled before the COVID-19 pandemic (2011-2018). The sample consisted of CD4+ T cells from blood, cultured in vitro. These TCRs come from a human donor in good health.

The chain carries TRBV19 and TRBJ2-7; perhaps TRBD1 as D (5 bases). V was cut by 7 bases and J by 2 bases, with 18 bases left in between. CDR1 and CDR2 from the germline V gene are LNHDA and SQIVND (reference sequence). The CDR3 contains 15 residues. The CDR3 reads CASTQGWGPTYEQYF. The DNA of the CDR3 is TGTGCCAGTACTCAGGGATGGGGTCCTACCTACGAGCAGTACTTC.

The chain is built from TRBV19 and TRBJ2-5; 9 bases agree with TRBD1. V shed 8 bases and J 2 bases; nucleotides not matched to a gene: 18. The germline gives CDR1 LNHDA, CDR2 SQIVND (reference sequence). The CDR3 has 18 amino acids. The CDR3 sequence: CASGLRGQGTMGQETQYF. In DNA form, the CDR3 reads TGTGCCAGTGGACTGCGTGGACAGGGGACAATGGGACAAGAGACCCAGTACTTC. Complete variable domain (other parts from reference TRBV19 and TRBJ2-5): DGGITQSPKYLFRKEGQNVTLSCEQNLNHDAMYWYRQDPGQGLRLIYYSQIVNDFQKGDIAEGYSVSREKKESFPLTVTSAQKNPTAFYLCASGLRGQGTMGQETQYFGPGTRLLVL.

The chain couples TRBV5-4 to TRBJ2-5; the D is unclear. The V gene's germline CDR1 is SGHNT and CDR2 YYREEE (reference sequence). V lost 0 bases and J lost 3, with 6 bases in between. The CDR3 loop spans 13 amino acids. CDR3 nucleotides: TGTGCCAGCAGCTTGGAACAGAAAGAGACCCAGTACTTC. Protein: CASSLEQKETQYF.

This chain links TRBV11-1 with TRBJ2-2; a possible D gene is TRBD1 (5 bases). Trimming removed 5 bases at V and 5 bases at J, with 12 bases between. The CDR3 is 14 amino acids. The germline V gene encodes CDR1 SGHAT and CDR2 FQDESV (reference sequence). CDR3 in DNA: TGTGCCAGCAGCCTTACAGGCGATACCGGGGAGCTGTTTTTT. Translated: CASSLTGDTGELFF.

The V and J genes are TRBV24-1 and TRBJ1-5, with TRBD1 as a possible D gene (6 bases). V lost 8 bases and J lost 1, with 14 bases in between. CDR1 and CDR2 (germline): KGHDR, SFDVKD. The CDR3 runs 15 residues. The CDR3 DNA is TGTGCCACCAACCCTTCAACAGGGAGCAATCAGCCCCAGCATTTT. Translation: CATNPSTGSNQPQHF.

The chain carries TRBV7-6 and TRBJ2-2; 9 nucleotides match TRBD2. The CDR3 length is 15 residues. Germline V gene sequence: CDR1 SGHVS, CDR2 FNYEAQ. The ends lost 5 bases at V and 1 base at J; junction bases unmatched: 2. The CDR3 DNA reads TGTGCCAGCAGCCCTAGCGGGGTGAACACCGGGGAGCTGTTTTTT. It codes for CASSPSGVNTGELFF.

On this clonotype: The junction shows a germline mismatch at one end, possibly a read error. CDR3 bases: TGTGCCAGCTCACCCTCGGGGGACTCCCACAATGAGCAGTTCTTC. Translating gives CASSPSGDSHNEQFF. The chain combines TRBV18 with TRBJ2-1; tentative D call: TRBD2 (6 bases). The CDR3 has 15 amino acids. Germline V gene data show CDR1 as KGHSH and CDR2 as LQKENI. Supplemented by reference TRBV18 and TRBJ2-1, the full variable domain reads NAGVMQNPRHLVRRRGQEARLRCSPMKGHSHVYWYRQLPEEGLKFMVYLQKENIIDESGMPKERFSAEFPKEGPSILRIQQVVRGDSAAYFCASSPSGDSHNEQFFGPGTRLTVL.

The chain links TRBV2 to TRBJ1-6; a possible D gene is TRBD1 (5 bases). The length of the CDR3 is 16 residues. Germline CDR1 is SNHLY and CDR2 is FYNNEI. V gave up 6 bases and J gave up 6 bases, with 18 bases separating them. The DNA of the CDR3 is TGTGCCAGCAGGATGGCGGGCGGGGCGCTTAATTCACCCCTCCACTTT. Protein: CASRMAGGALNSPLHF.

This clonotype was detected a few times. The CDR3 spells CASSLEQGNNSPLHF. CDR3 nucleotide sequence: TGTGCCAGCAGCTTAGAACAGGGGAATAATTCACCCCTCCACTTT. J is TRBJ1-6 and V is TRBV11-2, with 7 positions matching TRBD1. CDR3 size: 15 residues. Per the germline V gene, CDR1 is SGHAT and CDR2 is FQNNGV. The trim removed 0 bases at V and 5 bases at J, leaving 1 base unmatched.

This clonotype was seen more than once but under ten times. At one end the junction does not follow the germline gene, possibly because of a read error. The chain combines TRBV7-7 with TRBJ2-1, with 8 positions matching TRBD2. Germline V gene lookup returns CDR1 SSHAT and CDR2 FNYEAQ (reference sequence). CDR3 length equals 17 residues. CDR3 DNA sequence: TGTGCTAGCAGCTTACTTGGAGCGGGGGCCGGTTTAGATGAGCAGTTCTTC. Its protein is CASSLLGAGAGLDEQFF.

This chain joins TRBV15 and TRBJ1-5; no definite D call. CDR3 length: 14 amino acids. Germline lookup yields CDR1 LNHNV and CDR2 YYDKDF (reference sequence). The germline V and J ends were trimmed by 1 base and 5 bases, with 9 bases remaining between them. CDR3 region: CATSRGAEDQPQHF. The CDR3 nucleotides read TGTGCCACCAGCAGAGGGGCAGAAGATCAGCCCCAGCATTTT.

This rearrangement joins TRBV7-9 to TRBJ1-1; D call uncertain. The germline gives CDR1 SEHNR, CDR2 FQNEAQ (reference sequence). Trimming stripped 7 bases from V and 0 bases from J, with 9 bases between. The length of the CDR3 is 13 residues. The CDR3 DNA sequence: TGTGCCAGCACCGGTGGGATGAACACTGAAGCTTTCTTT. Translation: CASTGGMNTEAFF. The full variable domain, with the rest looked up from reference TRBV7-9 and TRBJ1-1, is DTGVSQNPRHKITKRGQNVTFRCDPISEHNRLYWYRQTLGQGPEFLTYFQNEAQLEKSRLLSDRFSAERPKGSFSTLEIQRTEQGDSAMYLCASTGGMNTEAFFGQGTRLTVV.

This clonotype was picked up a small number of times. This chain joins TRBV27 and TRBJ1-2; 7 bases agree with TRBD1. Trimming at V came to 4 bases and at J to 7 bases, leaving 3 bases not matched to a gene. The germline gives CDR1 MNHEY, CDR2 SMNVEV (reference sequence). CDR3 size: 12 residues. The CDR3 is CASSSHRGGYTF. CDR3 DNA sequence: TGTGCCAGCAGTTCCCACAGGGGTGGCTACACCTTC.

The chain combines TRBV10-1 with TRBJ2-7; D unclear. Germline assignment: CDR1 WNHNN and CDR2 SYGVQD (reference sequence). V was cut by 6 bases and J by 3 bases, with 18 bases left in between. This CDR3 is 15 amino acids long. The CDR3 DNA reads as TGCGCCAGCAGCCCTACTCGGGTCCCGCACTACGAGCAGTACTTC. It codes for CASSPTRVPHYEQYF.

The V call is TRBV19, the J call TRBJ2-3; D uncertain. Trimming stripped 6 bases from V and 5 bases from J, with 9 bases between. This CDR3 is 12 amino acids long. Germline V CDR1 and CDR2: LNHDA, SQIVND (reference sequence). The CDR3 here is CASSEAVDTQYF. In nucleotides, the CDR3 is TGTGCCAGTAGCGAGGCGGTAGATACGCAGTATTTT. Using reference TRBV19 and TRBJ2-3 for the parts outside the CDR3, the full variable domain is DGGITQSPKYLFRKEGQNVTLSCEQNLNHDAMYWYRQDPGQGLRLIYYSQIVNDFQKGDIAEGYSVSREKKESFPLTVTSAQKNPTAFYLCASSEAVDTQYFGPGTRLTVL.

The chain combines TRBV24-1 with TRBJ2-5; unclear D gene. V lost 2 bases, J lost 2 bases, and 5 bases lay in between. The CDR3 covers 13 residues. The germline CDR1 and CDR2 sequences are KGHDR and SFDVKD. CDR3 nucleotide sequence: TGTGCCACCAGTGATTATCCTCAAGAGACCCAGTACTTC. Its protein product is CATSDYPQETQYF.

The chain recombines TRBV12-3 or TRBV12-4 with TRBJ1-5; D may be TRBD1 (5 bases). V lost 2 bases and J 3 bases, leaving 11 bases between the germline ends. This CDR3 contains 15 residues. The CDR3 spells CASSLSGRNNQPQHF. CDR3 DNA sequence: TGTGCCAGCAGTTTATCAGGGCGGAACAATCAGCCCCAGCATTTT.

The V gene is TRBV9, the J gene TRBJ2-3; D gene unclear. The CDR3 contains 14 residues. The V gene's germline CDR1 is SGDLS and CDR2 YYNGEE. The V and J ends lost 2 bases and 7 bases respectively, with 14 bases between them. The CDR3 here is CASSVAQSENTQYF. The CDR3 DNA is TGTGCCAGCAGCGTCGCGCAGTCGGAGAATACGCAGTATTTT. Filled out from reference TRBV9 and TRBJ2-3, the complete variable domain reads DSGVTQTPKHLITATGQRVTLRCSPRSGDLSVYWYQQSLDQGLQFLIQYYNGEERAKGNILERFSAQQFPDLHSELNLSSLELGDSALYFCASSVAQSENTQYFGPGTRLTVL.

The CDR3 nucleotides read TGTGCCACCAGCAGAGCCTTGAACGGACAGGACAATCAGCCCCAGCATTTT. Protein: CATSRALNGQDNQPQHF. The chain has TRBV15 and TRBJ1-5; 7 bases fit TRBD1. The CDR3 covers 17 residues. Germline assignment: CDR1 LNHNV and CDR2 YYDKDF (reference sequence). Trimming cost V 1 base and J 3 bases; bases outside gene matches: 9.

CDR3 in DNA: TGCAGTGCTTACAGGGGGGAGACCCAGTACTTC. Its translation: CSAYRGETQYF. The V and J genes are TRBV20-1 and TRBJ2-5; 8 bases map to TRBD1. J lost 5 bases, V lost 5 bases, and 1 base had no gene match. Germline CDR1 is DFQATT and CDR2 is SNEGSKA (reference sequence). This CDR3 spans 11 amino acids.

The chain is built from TRBV27 and TRBJ1-1; D may be TRBD1 (5 bases). The CDR3 has 16 amino acids. Germline lookup yields CDR1 MNHEY and CDR2 SMNVEV (reference sequence). The V end lost 5 bases, the J end lost 3 bases, and 19 bases lay between the germline ends. The CDR3 protein is CASSIECRGGYTEAFF. The CDR3 DNA reads TGTGCCAGCAGTATAGAGTGCCGGGGGGGATACACTGAAGCTTTCTTT.

This clonotype was recorded a few times. This chain connects TRBV6-1 to TRBJ1-1; 9 bases match TRBD1. Germline loops: CDR1 MNHNS, CDR2 SASEGT. V lost 4 bases and J lost 7; bases outside the gene matches: 1. CDR3 size: 12 residues. The CDR3 spells CASSATGGEAFF. The CDR3 DNA sequence: TGTGCCAGCAGTGCGACAGGGGGTGAAGCTTTCTTT.

In regard to this clonotype: Here the CDR3 omits its conserved ending phenylalanine or tryptophan, so a read error is the likely source. V gene TRBV30 combines with J gene TRBJ2-5; D call uncertain. CDR3 length: 12 amino acids. V was trimmed by 0 bases and J by 2 bases, leaving 4 bases between them. Germline CDR1 reads GTSNPN; CDR2 reads SVGIG (reference sequence). In DNA form, the CDR3 reads TGTGCCTGGAGTGTCCAGCAAGAGACCCAGTACTCC. It specifies CAWSVQQETQYS.

This chain links TRBV2 with TRBJ1-6; D not certain. CDR1 is SNHLY and CDR2 is FYNNEI in the germline V gene. This CDR3 spans 14 amino acids. V was pared by 2 bases and J by 9 bases, with 11 bases between. As DNA, the CDR3 is TGTGCCAGCAGTGAATTGGTGGGATTTTCACCCCTCCACTTT. This translates into CASSELVGFSPLHF.

Within the sample, this clonotype is large. The chain recombines TRBV20-1 with TRBJ1-1; the match to TRBD1 covers 9 bases. V was pared by 3 bases and J by 7 bases, with 3 bases of the junction left unmatched. Germline V CDR1 and CDR2: DFQATT, SNEGSKA (reference sequence). The CDR3 has 12 amino acids. The CDR3 DNA is TGCAGTGCTAGCTGGACAGGGGTTGAAGCTTTCTTT. This gives the protein CSASWTGVEAFF.

V and J are TRBV24-1 and TRBJ1-2, with 8 bases aligning to TRBD1. The J segment lost 11 bases and the V segment lost 5 bases, leaving 6 bases of the junction unmatched. The CDR3 has 12 residues. Germline assignment: CDR1 KGHDR and CDR2 SFDVKD. CDR3 in DNA: TGTGCCACCAGTGCCACCCGACAGGGGTACACCTTC. It encodes CATSATRQGYTF.

This clonotype has more than one count but fewer than ten. CDR3: CASSPLSWGTEAFF. CDR3 DNA: TGTGCCAGCAGCCCCCTAAGCTGGGGGACTGAAGCTTTCTTT. The chain employs TRBV7-9 and TRBJ1-1, with D possibly matching TRBD1 (5 bases). The V and J ends lost 5 bases and 5 bases respectively, with 15 bases between them. The CDR3 is 14 amino acids. CDR1 SEHNR and CDR2 FQNEAQ come from the germline V gene (reference sequence). The complete variable domain, with remaining parts taken from reference TRBV7-9 and TRBJ1-1, reads DTGVSQNPRHKITKRGQNVTFRCDPISEHNRLYWYRQTLGQGPEFLTYFQNEAQLEKSRLLSDRFSAERPKGSFSTLEIQRTEQGDSAMYLCASSPLSWGTEAFFGQGTRLTVV.

Of note for this clonotype: A much larger clone lies one base from this, so it may be a read error. The chain recombines TRBV6-1 with TRBJ1-1; D remains unclear. There are 11 residues in the CDR3. Germline V lookup: CDR1 MNHNS, CDR2 SASEGT. CDR3 DNA: TGTACCATAGGGAGGAACACTGAAGCTTTCTTT. The encoded protein is CTIGRNTEAFF.

The J gene is TRBJ2-5, the V gene TRBV6-1; 8 bases align to TRBD1. V was pared by 0 bases and J by 5 bases, with 5 bases of the junction left unmatched. The length of the CDR3 is 15 residues. The V gene's germline CDR1 is MNHNS and CDR2 SASEGT. CDR3 DNA sequence: TGTGCCAGCAGTGAAGCTGGGACAGGAATGGAGACCCAGTACTTC. Translated: CASSEAGTGMETQYF.

J is TRBJ1-2 and V is TRBV6-5, with D perhaps matching TRBD1 (5 bases). CDR1 is MNHEY, CDR2 SVGAGI, per germline. The CDR3 loop spans 15 amino acids. V dropped 2 bases and J dropped 4 bases, with 14 bases sitting between them. In DNA, the CDR3 is TGTGCCAGCAGTTACACACAGCAGGGCCTCTATGGCTACACCTTC. It codes for CASSYTQQGLYGYTF.